This T cell receptor (beta chain) comes out of a study of CD8 T cells in Susac syndrome. The V gene end was trimmed by 4 bases and the J gene end by 7 bases; junction bases not matched to a gene: 13. CDR1 SGDLS and CDR2 YYNGEE come from the germline V gene. CDR3 size: 16 residues. Sequencing of TCR beta was performed on blood CD8+ T cells and on blood CD4+ T cells. The patients with Susac syndrome were individuals who fulfilled the recently defined diagnostic criteria for disease that was either definite or probable. It was negative isolation that provided the CD8+ and CD4+ T cells, whereas TEMRA cells were enriched by FACS. Random-hexamer reverse transcription was applied to roughly 0.5 to 1 ug RNA. Multiplex PCR with immunoSEQ amplified the TCR beta CDR3 across 54 Vbeta and 13 Jbeta. TCRdb used MiXCR to reprocess the immunoSEQ multiplex PCR reads, holding one entry per CDR3 protein. The data contain 200,000 or so distinct CDR3 sequences, 95% of them singletons.

The chain is built from TRBV9 and TRBJ2-2; TRBD2 matches at 7 bases. What was sequenced was CD8+ T cells from PBMCs. The receptor was isolated from a human donor with Susac syndrome. The CDR3 is CASSRPRREWSGELFF. The CDR3 DNA is TGTGCCAGCAGCCGACCTCGGCGGGAGTGGAGCGGGGAGCTGTTTTTT.